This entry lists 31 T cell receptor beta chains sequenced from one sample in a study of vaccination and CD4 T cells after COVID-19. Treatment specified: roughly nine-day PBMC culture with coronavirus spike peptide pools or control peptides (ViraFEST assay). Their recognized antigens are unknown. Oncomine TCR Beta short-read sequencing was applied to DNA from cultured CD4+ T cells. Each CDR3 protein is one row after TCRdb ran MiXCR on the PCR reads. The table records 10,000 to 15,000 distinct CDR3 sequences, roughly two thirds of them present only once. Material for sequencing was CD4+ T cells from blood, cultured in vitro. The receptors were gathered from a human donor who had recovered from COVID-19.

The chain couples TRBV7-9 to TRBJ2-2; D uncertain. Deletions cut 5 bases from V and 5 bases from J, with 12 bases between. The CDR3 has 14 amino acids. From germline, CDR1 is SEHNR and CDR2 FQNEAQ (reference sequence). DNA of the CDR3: TGTGCCAGCAGCCCCGGATACGAGACCGGGGAGCTGTTTTTT. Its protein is CASSPGYETGELFF.

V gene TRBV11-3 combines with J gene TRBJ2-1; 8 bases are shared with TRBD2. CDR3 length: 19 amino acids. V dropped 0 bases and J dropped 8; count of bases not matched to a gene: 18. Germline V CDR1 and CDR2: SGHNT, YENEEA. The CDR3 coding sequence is TGTGCCAGCAGCTTAGAGGACCCACGGTTGCGGGAGGCCCACCATGAGCAGTTCTTC. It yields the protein CASSLEDPRLREAHHEQFF.

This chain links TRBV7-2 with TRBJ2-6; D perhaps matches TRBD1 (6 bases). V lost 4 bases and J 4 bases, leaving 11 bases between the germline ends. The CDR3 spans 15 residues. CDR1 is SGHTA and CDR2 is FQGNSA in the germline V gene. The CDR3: CASSSQGMGANVLTF. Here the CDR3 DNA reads TGTGCCAGCAGCTCCCAGGGGATGGGGGCCAACGTCCTGACTTTC.

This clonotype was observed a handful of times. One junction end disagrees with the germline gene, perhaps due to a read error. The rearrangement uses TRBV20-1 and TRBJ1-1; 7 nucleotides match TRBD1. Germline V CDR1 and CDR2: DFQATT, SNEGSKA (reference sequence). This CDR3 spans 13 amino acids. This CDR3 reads CSAPGQLNTKAFF. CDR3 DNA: TGCAGTGCCCCGGGACAGTTGAACACTAAAGCTTTCTTT.

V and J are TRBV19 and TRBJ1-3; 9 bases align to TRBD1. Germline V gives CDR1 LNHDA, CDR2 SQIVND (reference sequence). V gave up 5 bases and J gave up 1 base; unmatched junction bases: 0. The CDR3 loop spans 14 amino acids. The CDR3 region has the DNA TGTGCCAGTAGTGACAGGGGGTCTGGAAACACCATATATTTT. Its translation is CASSDRGSGNTIYF.

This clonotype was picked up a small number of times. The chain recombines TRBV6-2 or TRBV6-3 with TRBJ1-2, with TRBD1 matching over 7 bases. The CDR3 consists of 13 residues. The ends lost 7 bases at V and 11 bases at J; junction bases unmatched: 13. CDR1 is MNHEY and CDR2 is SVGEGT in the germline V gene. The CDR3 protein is CASKGLDRPFYTF. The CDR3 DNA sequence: TGTGCCAGCAAGGGTTTGGACAGGCCATTTTACACCTTC.

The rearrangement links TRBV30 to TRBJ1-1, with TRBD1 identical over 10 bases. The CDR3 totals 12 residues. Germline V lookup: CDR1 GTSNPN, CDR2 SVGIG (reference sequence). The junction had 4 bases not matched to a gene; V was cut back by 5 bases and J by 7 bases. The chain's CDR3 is CAWGTGAIEAFF. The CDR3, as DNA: TGTGCCTGGGGGACAGGGGCGATTGAAGCTTTCTTT. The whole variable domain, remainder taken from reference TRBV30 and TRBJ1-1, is SQTIHQWPATLVQPVGSPLSLECTVEGTSNPNLYWYRQAAGRGLQLLFYSVGIGQISSEVPQNLSASRPQDRQFILSSKKLLLSDSGFYLCAWGTGAIEAFFGQGTRLTVV.

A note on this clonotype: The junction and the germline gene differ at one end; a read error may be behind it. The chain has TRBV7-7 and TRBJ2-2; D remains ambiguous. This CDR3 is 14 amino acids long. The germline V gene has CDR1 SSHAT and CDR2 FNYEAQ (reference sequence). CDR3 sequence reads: CASSSDAAAGELFF. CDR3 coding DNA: TGTGCTAGCAGCTCGGACGCGGCGGCCGGGGAGCTGTTTTTT.

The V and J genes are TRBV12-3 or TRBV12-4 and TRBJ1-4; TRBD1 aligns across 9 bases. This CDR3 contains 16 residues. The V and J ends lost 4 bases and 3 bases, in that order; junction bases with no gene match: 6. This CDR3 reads CASSYRGRPPNEKLFF. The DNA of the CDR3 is TGTGCCAGCAGTTACAGGGGGCGCCCCCCTAATGAAAAACTGTTTTTT.

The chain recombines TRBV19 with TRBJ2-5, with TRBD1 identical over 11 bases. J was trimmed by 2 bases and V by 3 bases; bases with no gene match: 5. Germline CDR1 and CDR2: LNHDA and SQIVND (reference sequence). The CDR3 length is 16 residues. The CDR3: CASSISGQGAQETQYF. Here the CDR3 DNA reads TGTGCCAGTAGTATTTCAGGACAGGGGGCTCAAGAGACCCAGTACTTC.

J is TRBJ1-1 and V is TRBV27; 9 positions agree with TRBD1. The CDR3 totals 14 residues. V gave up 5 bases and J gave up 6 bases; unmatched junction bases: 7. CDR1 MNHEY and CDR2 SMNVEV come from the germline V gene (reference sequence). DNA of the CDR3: TGTGCCAGCAGTGCGAACAGGGGGCTCGCTGAAGCTTTCTTT. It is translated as CASSANRGLAEAFF.

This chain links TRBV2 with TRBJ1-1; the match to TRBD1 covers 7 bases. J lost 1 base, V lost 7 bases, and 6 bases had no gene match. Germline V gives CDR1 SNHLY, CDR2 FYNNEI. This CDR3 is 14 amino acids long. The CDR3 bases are TGTGCCAGCACCGTTTGGACAGGGAACACTGAAGCTTTCTTT. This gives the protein CASTVWTGNTEAFF. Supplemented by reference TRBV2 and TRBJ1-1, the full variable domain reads EPEVTQTPSHQVTQMGQEVILRCVPISNHLYFYWYRQILGQKVEFLVSFYNNEISEKSEIFDDQFSVERPDGSNFTLKIRSTKLEDSAMYFCASTVWTGNTEAFFGQGTRLTVV.

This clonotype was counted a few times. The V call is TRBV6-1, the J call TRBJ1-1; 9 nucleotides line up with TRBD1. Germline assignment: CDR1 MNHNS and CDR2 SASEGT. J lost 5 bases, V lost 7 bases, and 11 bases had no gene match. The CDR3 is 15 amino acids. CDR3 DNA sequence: TGTGCCAGCATTCCCTGGACAGGGGACTATACTGAAGCTTTCTTT. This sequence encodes CASIPWTGDYTEAFF.

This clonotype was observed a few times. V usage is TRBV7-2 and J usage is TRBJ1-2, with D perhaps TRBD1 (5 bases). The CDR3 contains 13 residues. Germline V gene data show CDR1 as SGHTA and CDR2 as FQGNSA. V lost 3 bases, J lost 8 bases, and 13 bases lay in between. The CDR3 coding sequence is TGTGCCAGCAGCTTGAAAGGGGCGGGAGGCTACACCTTC. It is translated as CASSLKGAGGYTF.

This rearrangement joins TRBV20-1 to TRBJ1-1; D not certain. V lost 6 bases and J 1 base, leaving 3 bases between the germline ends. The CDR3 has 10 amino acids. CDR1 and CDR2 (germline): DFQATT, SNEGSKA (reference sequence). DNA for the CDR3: TGCAGTGCCGAGAACACTGAAGCTTTCTTT. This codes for CSAENTEAFF.

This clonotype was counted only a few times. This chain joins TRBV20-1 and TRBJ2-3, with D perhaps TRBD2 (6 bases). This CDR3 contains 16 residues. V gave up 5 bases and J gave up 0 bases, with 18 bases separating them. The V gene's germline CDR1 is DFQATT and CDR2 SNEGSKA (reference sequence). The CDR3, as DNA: TGCAGTGCTCCCCGTCTTCGGAGCGGGAGCACAGATACGCAGTATTTT. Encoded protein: CSAPRLRSGSTDTQYF.

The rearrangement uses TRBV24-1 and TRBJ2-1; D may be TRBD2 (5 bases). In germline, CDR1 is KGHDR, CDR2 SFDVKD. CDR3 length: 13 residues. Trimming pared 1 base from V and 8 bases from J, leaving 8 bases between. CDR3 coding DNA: TGTGCCACCAGTGATTTATCGGAGGATGAGCAGTTCTTC. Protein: CATSDLSEDEQFF.

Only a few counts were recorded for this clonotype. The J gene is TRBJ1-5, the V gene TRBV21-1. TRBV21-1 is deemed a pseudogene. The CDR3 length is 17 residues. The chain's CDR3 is CASSKEGGDPGDQPQHF. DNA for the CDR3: TGTGCCAGCAGCAAAGAGGGAGGGGACCCAGGGGACCAGCCCCAGCATTTT.

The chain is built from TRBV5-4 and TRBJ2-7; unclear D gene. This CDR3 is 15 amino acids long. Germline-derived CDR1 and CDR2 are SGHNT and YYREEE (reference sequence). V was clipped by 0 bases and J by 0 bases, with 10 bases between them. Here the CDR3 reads CASSLAGRSSYEQYF. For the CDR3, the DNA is TGTGCCAGCAGCTTGGCCGGACGTAGCTCCTACGAGCAGTACTTC.

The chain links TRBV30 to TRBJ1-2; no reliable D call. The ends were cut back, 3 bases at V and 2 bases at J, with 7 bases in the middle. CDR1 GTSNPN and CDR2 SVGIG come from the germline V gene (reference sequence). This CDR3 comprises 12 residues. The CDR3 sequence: CAWSGRNYGYTF. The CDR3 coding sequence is TGTGCCTGGAGCGGCAGAAACTATGGCTACACCTTC.

This CDR3 is CSASIPDREVKLFF. CDR3 DNA: TGCAGTGCTTCGATCCCGGACAGGGAGGTAAAACTGTTTTTT. The chain links TRBV20-1 to TRBJ1-4; 8 bases are a match to TRBD1. The CDR3 contains 14 residues. Per germline, CDR1 DFQATT and CDR2 SNEGSKA (reference sequence). After removal of 5 bases from V and 10 bases from J, the junction contained 12 bases not matched to a gene.

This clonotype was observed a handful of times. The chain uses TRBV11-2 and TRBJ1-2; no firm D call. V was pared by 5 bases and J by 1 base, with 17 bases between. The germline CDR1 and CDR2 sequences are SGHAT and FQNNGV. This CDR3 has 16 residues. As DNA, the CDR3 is TGTGCCAGCAGCACCCGGCTTCGTTCGCTTAACTATGGCTACACCTTC. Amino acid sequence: CASSTRLRSLNYGYTF.

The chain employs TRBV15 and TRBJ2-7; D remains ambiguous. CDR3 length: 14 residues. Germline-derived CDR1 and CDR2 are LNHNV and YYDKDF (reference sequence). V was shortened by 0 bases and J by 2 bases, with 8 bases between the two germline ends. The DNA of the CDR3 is TGTGCCACCAGCAGAGATAGTCAGACCTACGAGCAGTACTTC. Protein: CATSRDSQTYEQYF.

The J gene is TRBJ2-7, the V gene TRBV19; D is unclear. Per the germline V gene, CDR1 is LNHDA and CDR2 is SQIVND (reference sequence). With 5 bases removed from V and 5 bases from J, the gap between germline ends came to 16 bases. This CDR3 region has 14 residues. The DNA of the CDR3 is TGTGCCAGTAGTTCCCTCGGGCGTGTCCACGAGCAGTACTTC. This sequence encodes CASSSLGRVHEQYF.

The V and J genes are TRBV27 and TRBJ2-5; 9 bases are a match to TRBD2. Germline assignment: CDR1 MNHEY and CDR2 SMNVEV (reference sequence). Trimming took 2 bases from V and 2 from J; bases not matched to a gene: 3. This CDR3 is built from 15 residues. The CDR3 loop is CASSLGAGGQETQYF. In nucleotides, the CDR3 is TGTGCCAGCAGTTTAGGGGCGGGGGGGCAAGAGACCCAGTACTTC.

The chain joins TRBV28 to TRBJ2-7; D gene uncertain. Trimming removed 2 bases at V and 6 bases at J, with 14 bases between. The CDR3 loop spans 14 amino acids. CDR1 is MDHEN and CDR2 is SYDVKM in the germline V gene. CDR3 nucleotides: TGTGCCAGCAGTTTACAAGGGTTAGGGTGCGAGCAGTACTTC. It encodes CASSLQGLGCEQYF.

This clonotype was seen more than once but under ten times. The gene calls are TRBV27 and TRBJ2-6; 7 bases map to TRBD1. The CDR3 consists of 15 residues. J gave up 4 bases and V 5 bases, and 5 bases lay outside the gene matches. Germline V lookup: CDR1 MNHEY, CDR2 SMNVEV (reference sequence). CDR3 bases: TGTGCCAGCAGTCCTACAGGGGTGGGGGCCAACGTCCTGACTTTC. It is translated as CASSPTGVGANVLTF.

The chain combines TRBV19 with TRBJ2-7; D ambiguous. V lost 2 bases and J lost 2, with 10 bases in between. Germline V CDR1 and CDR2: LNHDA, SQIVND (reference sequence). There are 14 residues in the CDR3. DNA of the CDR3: TGTGCCAGTAGTATACGAGGACCTACCTACGAGCAGTACTTC. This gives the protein CASSIRGPTYEQYF.

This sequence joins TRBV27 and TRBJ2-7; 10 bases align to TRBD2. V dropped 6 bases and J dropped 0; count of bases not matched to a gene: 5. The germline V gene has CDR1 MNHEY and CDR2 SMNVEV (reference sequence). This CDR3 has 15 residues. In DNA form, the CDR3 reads TGTGCCAGCAGCCGAGGACTAGCGGCCTCCTACGAGCAGTACTTC. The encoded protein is CASSRGLAASYEQYF.

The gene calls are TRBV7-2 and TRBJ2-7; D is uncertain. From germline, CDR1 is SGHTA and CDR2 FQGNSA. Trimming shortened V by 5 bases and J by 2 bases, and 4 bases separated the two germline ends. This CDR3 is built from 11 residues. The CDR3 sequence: CASSDPYEQYF. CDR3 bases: TGTGCCAGCAGCGACCCCTACGAGCAGTACTTC.

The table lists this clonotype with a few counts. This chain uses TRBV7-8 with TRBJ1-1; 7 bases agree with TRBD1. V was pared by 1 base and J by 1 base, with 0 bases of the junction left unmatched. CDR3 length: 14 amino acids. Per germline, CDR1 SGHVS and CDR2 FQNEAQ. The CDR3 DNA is TGTGCCAGCAGCTTAGAGGGGGCGAACACTGAAGCTTTCTTT. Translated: CASSLEGANTEAFF.